The sequence of this T cell receptor (beta chain) was determined in a study of shared clonotypes between healthy human individuals. The CDR3 has 15 amino acids. V lost 0 bases to trimming and J lost 3 bases, with 12 bases between them. Germline V gives CDR1 ENHRY, CDR2 SYGVKD. In the study's own analysis: Filtering of immunoSEQ junctional sequences could not match full-length read filtering. Clones were sequenced by immunoSEQ multiplex PCR, and TCRdb holds only the in-frame ones, with some missing. V and J calls plus clone size are reproduced from that table; the DNA served to infer D and trimming. The sample includes 2,500,000 or so clones, over 85% of them seen just once.

This TCR came from a man between 18 and 29 years old in good health. This chain connects TRBV10-3 to TRBJ2-7; D might be TRBD1 (6 bases). Sequencing was carried out using naive CD4+ T cells sorted from blood. Subset indicated: CD45RA+ positively selected. CDR3 coding DNA: TGTGCCATCAGTGAGTCTGGACAGAACCTCTACGAGCAGTACTTC. Protein sequence: CAISESGQNLYEQYF.